These 30 T cell receptor beta chains share one sample of origin, sequenced in a study of shared clonotypes between healthy human individuals. Produced via immunoSEQ multiplex PCR; TCRdb's table is partial and in-frame only. Here the sample spans approximately 530,000 clones, more than 95% being singletons. The sequencing sample was made of naive CD4+ T cells sorted from blood. Sample subset: CD45RA+ positively selected. The source of these receptors is a woman aged 25 to 39 in good health.

The chain is built from TRBV9 and TRBJ2-3, with D perhaps matching TRBD1 (6 bases). The V end lost 4 bases, the J end lost 0 bases, and 18 bases lay between the germline ends. The CDR3 has 17 amino acids. Germline loops: CDR1 SGDLS, CDR2 YYNGEE. This CDR3 is CASSNALGDISTDTQYF. The CDR3 DNA is TGTGCCAGCAGCAACGCCCTTGGGGACATCAGCACAGATACGCAGTATTTT.

This chain connects TRBV6-1 to TRBJ1-1, with 7 bases identical to TRBD1. Looked up from germline, CDR1 is MNHNS and CDR2 is SASEGT. The CDR3 covers 15 residues. Losses at the gene ends were 4 bases for V and 2 bases for J; bases not matched to a gene: 7. DNA for the CDR3: TGTGCCAGCAGTGTAGAGGGGGCTCTCAACACTGAAGCTTTCTTT. This codes for CASSVEGALNTEAFF.

The rearrangement links TRBV18 to TRBJ2-2, with 14 bases that match TRBD2. The V gene's germline CDR1 is KGHSH and CDR2 LQKENI. The CDR3 is 16 amino acids. Trimming at V came to 2 bases and at J to 5 bases, leaving 1 base not matched to a gene. Here the CDR3 reads CASSPGLAGGTGELFF. CDR3 DNA sequence: TGTGCCAGCTCACCAGGACTAGCGGGAGGTACCGGGGAGCTGTTTTTT.

This chain uses TRBV18 with TRBJ1-2, with TRBD1 matching over 12 bases. Germline loops: CDR1 KGHSH, CDR2 LQKENI. The trim removed 3 bases at V and 6 bases at J, leaving 8 bases unmatched. This CDR3 spans 16 amino acids. CDR3 sequence reads: CASSPGQGALEDGYTF. The CDR3 DNA reads TGTGCCAGCTCACCGGGACAGGGGGCTTTAGAGGATGGCTACACCTTC.

This chain connects TRBV29-1 to TRBJ2-3, with 7 bases identical to TRBD2. The CDR3 totals 15 residues. Germline lookup yields CDR1 SQVTM and CDR2 ANQGSEA. V gave up 3 bases and J gave up 4 bases; unmatched junction bases: 10. CDR3 nucleotides: TGCAGCGTTGAGTCGGGTGGAGGGAGGGCAGATACGCAGTATTTT. It codes for CSVESGGGRADTQYF.

The chain joins TRBV10-3 to TRBJ2-7, with 15 bases lining up with TRBD2. The CDR3 spans 17 residues. CDR1 is ENHRY and CDR2 is SYGVKD in the germline V gene. V was clipped by 6 bases and J by 1 base; unmatched bases: 7. CDR3 nucleotides: TGTGCCATCAGCCCGGGACTAGCGGGAGGAGTGTCCTACGAGCAGTACTTC. This gives the protein CAISPGLAGGVSYEQYF.

The chain combines TRBV6-1 with TRBJ1-2, with 11 positions matching TRBD1. The CDR3 is 15 amino acids. Looked up from germline, CDR1 is MNHNS and CDR2 is SASEGT. Trimming at V came to 3 bases and at J to 2 bases, leaving 2 bases not matched to a gene. This CDR3 reads CASSEGDRGNYGYTF. In DNA, the CDR3 is TGTGCCAGCAGTGAGGGGGACAGGGGGAACTATGGCTACACCTTC.

The chain uses TRBV7-9 and TRBJ1-1; D possibly corresponds to TRBD1 (5 bases). This CDR3 is built from 12 residues. CDR1 is SEHNR, CDR2 FQNEAQ, per germline (reference sequence). The V and J ends lost 1 base and 12 bases respectively, with 12 bases between them. In nucleotides, the CDR3 is TGTGCCAGCAGCTTAGATCAGGGTGAGTCTTTCTTT. Translating it yields CASSLDQGESFF.

The V and J genes are TRBV5-5 and TRBJ2-7, with 11 bases matching TRBD1. J gave up 4 bases and V 4 bases, and 10 bases lay outside the gene matches. This CDR3 contains 16 residues. From germline, CDR1 is SGHKS and CDR2 YYEKEE (reference sequence). Written as DNA, the CDR3 is TGTGCCAGCAGCCTGGCCCACGGGACAGGGGGGTACGAGCAGTACTTC. The encoded protein is CASSLAHGTGGYEQYF. The variable domain in full, completed from reference TRBV5-5 and TRBJ2-7, reads DAGVTQSPTHLIKTRGQQVTLRCSPISGHKSVSWYQQVLGQGPQFIFQYYEKEERGRGNFPDRFSARQFPNYSSELNVNALLLGDSALYLCASSLAHGTGGYEQYFGPGTRLTVT.

Notes on this clone: Other DNA sequences of this sample code for an identical CDR3. The CDR3: CASRPGLAGVGEQYF. CDR3 in DNA: TGTGCCAGCAGACCCGGACTAGCGGGAGTCGGTGAGCAGTACTTC. The genes are TRBV6-6 and TRBJ2-7; 13 bases are a match to TRBD2. This CDR3 has 15 residues. The V gene's germline CDR1 is MNHNY and CDR2 SVGAGI (reference sequence). Germline trimming cut 6 bases from V and 7 bases from J; bases unmatched to any gene: 9.

This rearrangement joins TRBV6-6 to TRBJ1-6; no definite D call. V lost 7 bases and J lost 2, with 9 bases in between. Germline V lookup: CDR1 MNHNY, CDR2 SVGAGI (reference sequence). This CDR3 comprises 14 residues. CDR3 sequence: CASMSAAYNSPLHF. The CDR3 bases are TGTGCCAGCATGTCGGCAGCCTATAATTCACCCCTCCACTTT.

A note on this clone: This sample also contains other DNA sequences that code for the same CDR3. The chain is built from TRBV5-1 and TRBJ2-6; D remains ambiguous. Germline assignment: CDR1 SGHRS and CDR2 YFSETQ. The CDR3 is 15 residues long. The V end was cut by 4 bases, the J end by 0 bases, with 8 bases between. CDR3 amino acids: CASSLSSSGANVLTF. The CDR3 nucleotides read TGCGCCAGCAGCCTGTCAAGCTCTGGGGCCAACGTCCTGACTTTC.

V usage is TRBV29-1 and J usage is TRBJ2-5; D is undetermined. Trimming took off 4 bases at V and 5 bases at J, with 17 bases between the two ends. Per the germline V gene, CDR1 is SQVTM and CDR2 is ANQGSEA. The CDR3 totals 14 residues. The CDR3 protein is CSVVLSRVMETQYF. The DNA of the CDR3 is TGCAGCGTTGTGTTGAGTCGCGTGATGGAGACCCAGTACTTC.

This rearrangement joins TRBV28 to TRBJ2-7; TRBD1 is a possible D gene (6 bases). The germline V gene has CDR1 MDHEN and CDR2 SYDVKM. Trimming left V 4 bases short and J 3 bases short, with 13 bases between. The CDR3 is 14 residues long. DNA of the CDR3: TGTGCCAGCAGTTCCATGGACAGATTCTACGAGCAGTACTTC. Encoded protein: CASSSMDRFYEQYF.

In DNA, the CDR3 is TGTGCCAGCAGCTTGTCTCGGCAGGGGGCGGGTGAGCAGTACTTC. Translation gives CASSLSRQGAGEQYF. The chain uses TRBV5-4 and TRBJ2-7, with TRBD1 identical over 8 bases. The CDR3 length is 15 residues. The junction had 10 bases not matched to a gene; V was cut back by 1 base and J by 7 bases. Germline lookup yields CDR1 SGHNT and CDR2 YYREEE (reference sequence).

This chain connects TRBV5-1 to TRBJ1-2, with D maybe TRBD1 (5 bases). Deletions cut 5 bases from V and 3 bases from J, with 14 bases between. There are 14 residues in the CDR3. Germline assignment: CDR1 SGHRS and CDR2 YFSETQ. The CDR3 loop is CASRVGDRDYGYTF. As DNA, the CDR3 is TGCGCCAGCAGGGTGGGGGACCGGGACTATGGCTACACCTTC. Filled out from reference TRBV5-1 and TRBJ1-2, the complete variable domain reads KAGVTQTPRYLIKTRGQQVTLSCSPISGHRSVSWYQQTPGQGLQFLFEYFSETQRNKGNFPGRFSGRQFSNSRSEMNVSTLELGDSALYLCASRVGDRDYGYTFGSGTRLTVV.

The chain uses TRBV7-2 and TRBJ2-7; D not certain. Trimming removed 5 bases at V and 2 bases at J, with 19 bases between. The CDR3 contains 16 residues. The germline gives CDR1 SGHTA, CDR2 FQGNSA. CDR3 in amino acids: CASSLFSTAAPYEQYF. For the CDR3, the DNA is TGTGCCAGCAGCCTGTTCTCGACCGCCGCTCCCTACGAGCAGTACTTC.

This chain joins TRBV19 and TRBJ2-1, with 7 bases lining up with TRBD2. The junction had 7 bases not matched to a gene; V was cut back by 5 bases and J by 6 bases. CDR3 length: 14 residues. Germline CDR1 reads LNHDA; CDR2 reads SQIVND (reference sequence). The CDR3 protein is CASSPLTSINEQFF. DNA for the CDR3: TGTGCCAGTAGTCCGCTGACTAGCATCAATGAGCAGTTCTTC.

The chain couples TRBV11-2 to TRBJ2-3, with 7 bases that match TRBD1. The CDR3 has 14 amino acids. V was pared by 7 bases and J by 2 bases, with 6 bases of the junction left unmatched. Germline CDR1 reads SGHAT; CDR2 reads FQNNGV. In DNA, the CDR3 is TGTGCCAGCACCCCGGGACAGCACACAGATACGCAGTATTTT. Protein product: CASTPGQHTDTQYF.

The chain joins TRBV5-1 to TRBJ2-5, with D unclear. This CDR3 region has 15 residues. Germline values: CDR1 SGHRS, CDR2 YFSETQ. V lost 0 bases, J lost 5 bases, and 14 bases lay in between. This chain's CDR3 is CASSLEVGSGETQYF. In DNA, the CDR3 is TGCGCCAGCAGCTTGGAGGTAGGATCCGGGGAGACCCAGTACTTC. The full variable domain, rest sourced from reference TRBV5-1 and TRBJ2-5, is KAGVTQTPRYLIKTRGQQVTLSCSPISGHRSVSWYQQTPGQGLQFLFEYFSETQRNKGNFPGRFSGRQFSNSRSEMNVSTLELGDSALYLCASSLEVGSGETQYFGPGTRLLVL.

V is TRBV7-2 and J is TRBJ2-1; D unresolved. The germline V and J ends were trimmed by 4 bases and 4 bases, with 20 bases remaining between them. This CDR3 is 17 amino acids long. The germline gives CDR1 SGHTA, CDR2 FQGNSA. In DNA form, the CDR3 reads TGTGCCAGCAGCTACACCGCGCAGAGTTTATCTTACAATGAGCAGTTCTTC. Encoded protein: CASSYTAQSLSYNEQFF. Full variable domain (rest looked up from reference TRBV7-2 and TRBJ2-1): GAGVSQSPSNKVTEKGKDVELRCDPISGHTALYWYRQSLGQGLEFLIYFQGNSAPDKSGLPSDRFSAERTGGSVSTLTIQRTQQEDSAVYLCASSYTAQSLSYNEQFFGPGTRLTVL.

This clone was seen just once. The gene calls are TRBV5-4 and TRBJ1-1, with 8 nucleotides matching TRBD1. This CDR3 is 16 amino acids long. V lost 8 bases and J lost 0; bases outside the gene matches: 12. Germline loops: CDR1 SGHNT, CDR2 YYREEE (reference sequence). As DNA, the CDR3 is TGTGCCAGTGGGCGACAGGGGATTGAGGTGAACACTGAAGCTTTCTTT. It is translated as CASGRQGIEVNTEAFF.

This clone was detected once. The rearrangement links TRBV10-3 to TRBJ2-7; 7 bases match TRBD1. Germline CDR1 reads ENHRY; CDR2 reads SYGVKD. This CDR3 has 14 amino acids. With V trimmed by 5 bases and J by 0 bases, 4 bases remained unmatched. This CDR3 is CAISNRDSSYEQYF. As DNA, the CDR3 is TGTGCCATCAGTAATAGGGACAGCTCCTACGAGCAGTACTTC.

DNA for the CDR3: TGTGCCAGCAGTTCTGGGACTAGCGGGCTTAATGAGCAGTTCTTC. Translating it yields CASSSGTSGLNEQFF. The chain carries TRBV27 and TRBJ2-1, with TRBD2 identical over 12 bases. Germline V gives CDR1 MNHEY, CDR2 SMNVEV (reference sequence). The CDR3 spans 15 residues. Unmatched junction bases numbered 5, after V lost 4 bases and J lost 7 bases.

V gene TRBV30 combines with J gene TRBJ2-1, with TRBD2 matching 13 bases. The ends lost 3 bases at V and 10 bases at J; junction bases unmatched: 9. This CDR3 spans 15 amino acids. Germline V gene sequence: CDR1 GTSNPN, CDR2 SVGIG (reference sequence). The DNA of the CDR3 is TGTGCCTGGAGAGACGGACTAGCGGGAGACGAGGAGCAGTTCTTC. Its translation: CAWRDGLAGDEEQFF.

The gene calls are TRBV7-8 and TRBJ1-1; D might be TRBD1 (6 bases). The CDR3 totals 16 residues. Between the trimmed V and J ends, which lost 0 bases and 1 base, there was a span of 12 bases. Per germline, CDR1 SGHVS and CDR2 FQNEAQ. This CDR3 is CASSLALAGENTEAFF. CDR3 bases: TGTGCCAGCAGCTTAGCGCTGGCAGGGGAGAACACTGAAGCTTTCTTT.

The table lists this clone with a count of one. V and J are TRBV2 and TRBJ1-5; tentative D call: TRBD1 (5 bases). There are 14 residues in the CDR3. CDR1 and CDR2 from the germline V gene are SNHLY and FYNNEI. The V and J ends lost 5 bases and 8 bases respectively, with 16 bases between them. CDR3 DNA sequence: TGTGCCAGCAGTAAGACAGTCGAAAAGGAGCCCCAGCATTTT. This translates into CASSKTVEKEPQHF.

CDR3 in amino acids: CASSPLGIVQFF. CDR3 DNA: TGCGCCAGCAGCCCCCTAGGAATCGTGCAGTTCTTC. V usage is TRBV4-1 and J usage is TRBJ2-1, with D uncertain. The V gene's germline CDR1 is MGHRA and CDR2 YSYEKL. The length of the CDR3 is 12 residues. Trimming took off 4 bases at V and 12 bases at J, with 13 bases between the two ends.

The chain combines TRBV4-2 with TRBJ2-1, with 7 bases identical to TRBD2. CDR3 length: 12 amino acids. CDR1 and CDR2 from the germline V gene are LGHNA and YNFKEQ. The ends lost 6 bases at V and 6 bases at J; junction bases unmatched: 2. For the CDR3, the DNA is TGTGCCAGCAGGCGGGGGTCCAATGAGCAGTTCTTC. Its protein product is CASRRGSNEQFF.

V gene TRBV7-9 combines with J gene TRBJ2-5, with D possibly TRBD1 on 6 matching bases. The CDR3 runs to 14 residues. Germline CDR1 and CDR2: SEHNR and FQNEAQ (reference sequence). Trimming left V 1 base short and J 7 bases short, with 13 bases between. CDR3 DNA sequence: TGTGCCAGCAGCTTAGAAGGAGCAGGGGCGACCCAGTACTTC. Protein: CASSLEGAGATQYF.